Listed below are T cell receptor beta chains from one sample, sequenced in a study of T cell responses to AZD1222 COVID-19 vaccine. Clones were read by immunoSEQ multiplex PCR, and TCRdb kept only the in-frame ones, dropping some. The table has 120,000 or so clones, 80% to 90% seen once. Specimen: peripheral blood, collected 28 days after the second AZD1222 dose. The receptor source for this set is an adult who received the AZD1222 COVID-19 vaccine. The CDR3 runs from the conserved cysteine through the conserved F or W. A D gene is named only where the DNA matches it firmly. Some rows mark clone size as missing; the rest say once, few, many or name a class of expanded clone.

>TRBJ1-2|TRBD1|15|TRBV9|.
TGTGCCAGCAGTCAGACGGGACAGAACTTCTATGGCTACACCTTC
CASSQTGQNFYGYTF
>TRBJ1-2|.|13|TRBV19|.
TGTGCCCTCGGCGGGGGTCCCTTCTATGGCTACACCTTC
CALGGGPFYGYTF
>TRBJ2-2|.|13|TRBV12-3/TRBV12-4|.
TGTGCCAGCGGGACGGAATTCACCGGGGAGCTGTTTTTT
CASGTEFTGELFF
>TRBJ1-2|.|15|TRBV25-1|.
TGTGCCAGCAGTGATACGGGGGCGTTTCACTATGGCTACACCTTC
CASSDTGAFHYGYTF
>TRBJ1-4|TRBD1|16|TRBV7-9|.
TGTGCCAGCAGCCGAATAGGACGACAGGGCCATGAAAAACTGTTTTTT
CASSRIGRQGHEKLFF
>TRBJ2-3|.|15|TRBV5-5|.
TGTGCCAGCAGCTCACAGGGTGATGGCACAGATACGCAGTATTTT
CASSSQGDGTDTQYF
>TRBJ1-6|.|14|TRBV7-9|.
TGTGCCAGCAGCCCAGAAGTTGGGAATTCACCCCTCCACTTT
CASSPEVGNSPLHF
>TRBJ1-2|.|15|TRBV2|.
TGTGCCAGCAAAGTCGGGGGCGATGCTAACTATGGCTACACCTTC
CASKVGGDANYGYTF
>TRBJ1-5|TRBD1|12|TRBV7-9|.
TGTGCCAGTGGGACAGGCAATCAGCCCCAGCATTTT
CASGTGNQPQHF
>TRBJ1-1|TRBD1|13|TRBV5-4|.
TGTGCCAGCAGCCGTACAGGGGGGACTGAAGCTTTCTTT
CASSRTGGTEAFF
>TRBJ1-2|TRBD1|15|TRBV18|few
TGTGCCAGCTCACCAGGTCAGGGGGCCACCTATGGCTACACCTTC
CASSPGQGATYGYTF
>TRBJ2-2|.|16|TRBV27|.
TGTGCCAGCAGCCTACGGAGGACAGTTAACACCGGGGAGCTGTTTTTT
CASSLRRTVNTGELFF
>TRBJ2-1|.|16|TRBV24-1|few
TGTGCCACCAGTGATTTCGGGCGGGCGGCCGGCAATGAGCAGTTCTTC
CATSDFGRAAGNEQFF
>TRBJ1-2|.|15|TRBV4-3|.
TGCGCCAGCAGCCAAGATTTGAGGACGTACTATGGCTACACCTTC
CASSQDLRTYYGYTF
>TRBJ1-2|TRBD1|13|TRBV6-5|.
TGTGCCAGCAGCCTCCCAGGGGGCTATGGCTACACCTTC
CASSLPGGYGYTF
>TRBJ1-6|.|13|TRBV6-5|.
TGTGCCAGCAGTAGCGGGGGGAGTTCACCCCTCCACTTT
CASSSGGSSPLHF
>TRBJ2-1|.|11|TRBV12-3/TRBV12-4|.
TGTGCCTCCTTTGGTTGGGGCGAGCAGTTCTTC
CASFGWGEQFF
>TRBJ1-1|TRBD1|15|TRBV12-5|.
TGTGCTAGTGGTTTGAATACAGGGGGGTTCACTGAAGCTTTCTTT
CASGLNTGGFTEAFF
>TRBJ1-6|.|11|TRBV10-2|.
TGCGCCAGCAGCTTGGGTTCACCCCTCCACTTT
CASSLGSPLHF
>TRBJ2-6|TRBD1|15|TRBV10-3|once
TGTGCCATCAGACAGACAGGGGCTGGGGCCAACGTCCTGACTTTC
CAIRQTGAGANVLTF
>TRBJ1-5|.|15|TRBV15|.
TGTGCCACCAGCAGAGATAAGGGAGGTTCCCAGCCCCAGCATTTT
CATSRDKGGSQPQHF
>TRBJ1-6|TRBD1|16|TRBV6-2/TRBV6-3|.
TGTGCCAGCAGTTACGACAGGGGGAAGCCGAATTCACCCCTCCACTTT
CASSYDRGKPNSPLHF
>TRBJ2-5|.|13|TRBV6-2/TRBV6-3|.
TGTGCCAGCAGTTACGGGGCGGGGTCGGCCCAGTACTTC
CASSYGAGSAQYF
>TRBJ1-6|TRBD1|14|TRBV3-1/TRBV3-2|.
TGTGCCAGCACCGACAGGGGTGGGAATTCACCCCTCCACTTT
CASTDRGGNSPLHF
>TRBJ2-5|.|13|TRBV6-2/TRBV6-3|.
TGTGCCAGCAGTTACTCGGGGGCGAAGACCCAGTACTTC
CASSYSGAKTQYF
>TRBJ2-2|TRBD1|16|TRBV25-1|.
TGTGCCAGCAGTGAATTGGGACAGGGTGTATCCGGGGAGCTGTTTTTT
CASSELGQGVSGELFF
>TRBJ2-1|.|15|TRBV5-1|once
TGCGCCAGCAGCTTGAGAGGGGGCTCCTACAATGAGCAGTTCTTC
CASSLRGGSYNEQFF
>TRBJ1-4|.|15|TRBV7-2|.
TGTGCCAGCAGCTTATATGGGGGAACTAATGAAAAACTGTTTTTT
CASSLYGGTNEKLFF
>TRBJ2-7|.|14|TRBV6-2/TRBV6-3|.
TGTGCCAGCAGTTTTAACAGGGAAACTAACGAGCAGTACTTC
CASSFNRETNEQYF
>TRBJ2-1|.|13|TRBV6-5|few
TGTGCCAGCAGTTCTTTCCTTTGGGAGGAGCAGTTCTTC
CASSSFLWEEQFF
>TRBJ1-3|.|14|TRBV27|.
TGTGCCAGCAGTAGCGCCGAGGCTGGAAACACCATATATTTT
CASSSAEAGNTIYF
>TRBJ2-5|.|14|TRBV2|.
TGTGCCAGCACACAAGGGGTGAGGGCAGAGACCCAGTACTTC
CASTQGVRAETQYF
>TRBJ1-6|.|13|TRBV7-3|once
TGTGCCAGCAACTCCCCCCCAAATTCACCCCTCCACTTT
CASNSPPNSPLHF
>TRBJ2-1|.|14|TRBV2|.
TGTGCCAGCAAAAGTGGCTTAGGGGCGGATGAGCAGTTCTTC
CASKSGLGADEQFF
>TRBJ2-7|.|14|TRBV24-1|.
TGTGCCACCAGTGAAGCCAGGGGCTCCTACGAGCAGTACTTC
CATSEARGSYEQYF
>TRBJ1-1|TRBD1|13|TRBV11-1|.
TGTGCCAGCAGGGAGGGGGCGAACACTGAAGCTTTCTTT
CASREGANTEAFF
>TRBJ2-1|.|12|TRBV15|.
TGTGCCACCAGCAGAGACGCCTGGTTTCAGTTCTTC
CATSRDAWFQFF
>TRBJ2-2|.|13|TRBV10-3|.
TGTGCCATCAGTGATGGCCCCCCCGGGGAGCTGTTTTTT
CAISDGPPGELFF
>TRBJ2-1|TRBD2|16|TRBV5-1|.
TGCGCCAGCGCCCTAGCGGGGGGGGCTCTCCGAAATGAGCAGTTCTTC
CASALAGGALRNEQFF
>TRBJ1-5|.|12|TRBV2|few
TGTGCCAGCAGGGGGGGCTCGGGGCCCCAGCATTTT
CASRGGSGPQHF
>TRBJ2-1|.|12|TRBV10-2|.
TGCGCCAGCGGTGAAGGGGGGCTTGAGCAGTTCTTC
CASGEGGLEQFF
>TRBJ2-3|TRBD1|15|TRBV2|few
TGTGCCAGCAGCTCCAGGGGGCCTAGCACAGATACGCAGTATTTT
CASSSRGPSTDTQYF
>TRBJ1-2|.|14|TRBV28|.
TGTGCCAGCAGTCCTCCCGCGGGATTCTATGGCTACACCTTC
CASSPPAGFYGYTF
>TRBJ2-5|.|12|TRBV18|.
TGTGCCAGCTCAAGGGAAAGATCGACCCAGTACTTC
CASSRERSTQYF
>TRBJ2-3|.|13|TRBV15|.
TGTGCCAGCGGTGAGTCCACCACAGATACGCAGTATTTT
CASGESTTDTQYF